The 19 T cell receptor beta chains below come from one sample, sequenced in a study of blood T cell repertoires in COVID-19 (dated by TCRdb to about 2020). Library construction relied on the immunoSEQ multiplex PCR assay. TCRdb took over this immuneACCESS table, retaining in-frame rearrangements with V and J assigned. Such tables are incomplete; in checked studies, under half of the missing clones stem from an unresolved V gene, and the remainder is unexplained. This sample comprises approximately 530,000 clones, 85% to 90% of them detected only once. The ten largest account for roughly 8% of the sample. What was sequenced was peripheral blood. The receptors were sampled from a woman between 45 and 65 years old with COVID-19, enrolled during active disease.

V usage is TRBV27 and J usage is TRBJ2-7; TRBD2 matches 14 bases. The germline gives CDR1 MNHEY, CDR2 SMNVEV (reference sequence). The CDR3 runs to 16 residues. V lost 3 bases and J lost 7; bases outside the gene matches: 8. CDR3 sequence: CASSFLGLAGAGEQYF. The DNA for the CDR3 is TGTGCCAGCAGTTTCCTGGGACTAGCGGGGGCGGGGGAGCAGTACTTC.

This clone was observed a few times. The chain links TRBV27 to TRBJ2-2; TRBD1 matches 7 bases. Germline V lookup: CDR1 MNHEY, CDR2 SMNVEV (reference sequence). The J segment lost 5 bases and the V segment lost 8 bases, leaving 5 bases of the junction unmatched. This CDR3 is 13 amino acids long. The CDR3, as DNA: TGTGCCAGCCAGGACAGGTCAACCGGGGAGCTGTTTTTT. Protein: CASQDRSTGELFF.

The V call is TRBV24-1, the J call TRBJ2-3, with 9 bases that match TRBD1. CDR3 length: 15 amino acids. Trimming at V came to 3 bases and at J to 3 bases, leaving 3 bases not matched to a gene. The germline V gene has CDR1 KGHDR and CDR2 SFDVKD. In nucleotides, the CDR3 is TGTGCCACCAGTGATCGTGACAGGGGGACAGATACGCAGTATTTT. Protein: CATSDRDRGTDTQYF.

V gene TRBV30 combines with J gene TRBJ2-5; 9 nucleotides agree with TRBD1. This CDR3 region has 15 residues. Trimming cost V 5 bases and J 3 bases; bases outside gene matches: 10. Looked up from germline, CDR1 is GTSNPN and CDR2 is SVGIG (reference sequence). CDR3 amino acids: CAWANRGRKEETQYF. The CDR3 nucleotides read TGTGCCTGGGCAAACAGGGGGCGCAAGGAAGAGACCCAGTACTTC.

This rearrangement joins TRBV6-5 to TRBJ1-2; TRBD1 is a possible D gene (5 bases). V was pared by 2 bases and J by 0 bases, with 13 bases between. In germline, CDR1 is MNHEY, CDR2 SVGAGI. The CDR3 loop spans 16 amino acids. As DNA, the CDR3 is TGTGCCAGCAGTTACACGACAGAAACTTCTAACTATGGCTACACCTTC. Encoded protein: CASSYTTETSNYGYTF.

Only one count was recorded for this clone. V gene TRBV7-8 combines with J gene TRBJ2-5; possibly TRBD2 for D (5 bases). V was clipped by 4 bases and J by 5 bases, with 11 bases between them. This CDR3 is 13 amino acids long. Germline loops: CDR1 SGHVS, CDR2 FQNEAQ. CDR3 loop: CASSSLLGETQYF. CDR3 DNA sequence: TGTGCCAGCAGCTCATTACTAGGGGAGACCCAGTACTTC.

In its sample, this clone was seen a few times. The V call is TRBV27, the J call TRBJ2-4, with D possibly matching TRBD1 (7 bases). The V and J ends lost 4 bases and 0 bases respectively, with 16 bases between them. Per the germline V gene, CDR1 is MNHEY and CDR2 is SMNVEV (reference sequence). The CDR3 length is 17 residues. CDR3 sequence (DNA): TGTGCCAGCAGTTCACAGGGGAGGATGGGAGCCAAAAACATTCAGTACTTC. Residues: CASSSQGRMGAKNIQYF.

As regards this clone: The junction departs from germline at one end; a sequencing error may be responsible. This CDR3 is CASRSLTGQSLLW. The CDR3 DNA follows: TGTGCCAGCAGATCCCTAACCGGACAGTCTCTCCTCTGG. The gene calls are TRBV7-9 and TRBJ1-1; possible D gene TRBD1, 6 bases. Germline loops: CDR1 SEHNR, CDR2 FQNEAQ (reference sequence). The CDR3 covers 13 residues.

This sequence joins TRBV5-6 and TRBJ1-2; 7 nucleotides line up with TRBD1. The J segment lost 5 bases and the V segment lost 1 base, leaving 5 bases of the junction unmatched. This CDR3 is built from 14 residues. The germline V gene encodes CDR1 SGHDT and CDR2 YYEEEE. The CDR3 sequence is CASSLTGEGYGYTF. The CDR3 region has the DNA TGTGCCAGCAGCTTGACAGGGGAAGGGTATGGCTACACCTTC.

The chain combines TRBV19 with TRBJ2-3, with D tentatively TRBD1 (8 bases). V lost 5 bases, J lost 4 bases, and 19 bases lay in between. Germline V gives CDR1 LNHDA, CDR2 SQIVND (reference sequence). This CDR3 region has 16 residues. CDR3 loop: CASSSAGQGGSDTQYF. The CDR3 coding sequence is TGTGCCAGTAGTTCAGCCGGACAGGGAGGGTCAGATACGCAGTATTTT.

The chain combines TRBV4-1 with TRBJ1-1; D gene unclear. Trimming left V 0 bases short and J 3 bases short, with 8 bases between. The germline V gene has CDR1 MGHRA and CDR2 YSYEKL. CDR3 length: 14 amino acids. CDR3 sequence: CASSQDPGYTEAFF. The DNA of the CDR3 is TGCGCCAGCAGCCAAGATCCGGGATACACTGAAGCTTTCTTT.

The V call is TRBV9, the J call TRBJ1-1, with D possibly matching TRBD1 (6 bases). CDR1 and CDR2 (germline): SGDLS, YYNGEE. The V end was cut by 3 bases, the J end by 1 base, with 7 bases between. CDR3 size: 13 residues. CDR3 DNA sequence: TGTGCCAGCAGCGGGGGACAGAACACTGAAGCTTTCTTT. Translating it yields CASSGGQNTEAFF.

This clone was seen just once. This chain links TRBV6-6 with TRBJ1-6; tentatively, D is TRBD1 (6 bases). Trimming shortened V by 0 bases and J by 9 bases, and 12 bases separated the two germline ends. Per the germline V gene, CDR1 is MNHNY and CDR2 is SVGAGI (reference sequence). The CDR3 sequence is 15 residues long. CDR3 sequence: CASSYSTQGSSPLHF. CDR3 DNA sequence: TGTGCCAGCAGTTACTCGACCCAGGGGAGTTCACCCCTCCACTTT.

The chain combines TRBV10-3 with TRBJ1-2; D may be TRBD1 (5 bases). Per the germline V gene, CDR1 is ENHRY and CDR2 is SYGVKD. The CDR3 loop spans 15 amino acids. V shed 2 bases and J shed 4 bases, with 14 bases lying between them. The CDR3 protein is CAISEKGVPLYGYTF. The CDR3 DNA follows: TGTGCCATCAGTGAGAAAGGGGTCCCCCTCTATGGCTACACCTTC.

This clone was detected once. The gene calls are TRBV6-5 and TRBJ1-2, with 7 bases aligning to TRBD1. This CDR3 spans 14 amino acids. Germline V lookup: CDR1 MNHEY, CDR2 SVGAGI. Losses at the gene ends were 6 bases for V and 4 bases for J; bases not matched to a gene: 8. CDR3 residues: CASRTYRGGYGYTF. The DNA for the CDR3 is TGTGCCAGCAGAACATACAGGGGCGGCTATGGCTACACCTTC.

The chain has TRBV12-5 and TRBJ1-1; D is unresolved. With 6 bases removed from V and 3 bases from J, the gap between germline ends came to 8 bases. Germline CDR1 reads LGHNT; CDR2 reads FRNRAP. The CDR3 consists of 12 residues. The CDR3 is CASGLQDTEAFF. The CDR3 DNA reads as TGTGCTAGTGGCCTCCAGGACACTGAAGCTTTCTTT. The full variable domain, in which reference TRBV12-5 and TRBJ1-1 provide the parts outside the CDR3, is DARVTQTPRHKVTEMGQEVTMRCQPILGHNTVFWYRQTMMQGLELLAYFRNRAPLDDSGMPKDRFSAEMPDATLATLKIQPSEPRDSAVYFCASGLQDTEAFFGQGTRLTVV.

The chain carries TRBV11-2 and TRBJ2-7; the match to TRBD2 covers 9 bases. Germline V CDR1 and CDR2: SGHAT, FQNNGV. J was trimmed by 4 bases and V by 2 bases; bases with no gene match: 12. CDR3 length: 17 residues. The CDR3 DNA is TGTGCCAGCAGCTTATCAGCTCCGGCGGGGGGGGCTTACGAGCAGTACTTC. Amino acid sequence: CASSLSAPAGGAYEQYF. Looking up the rest from reference TRBV11-2 and TRBJ2-7 gives the full variable domain: EAGVAQSPRYKIIEKRQSVAFWCNPISGHATLYWYQQILGQGPKLLIQFQNNGVVDDSQLPKDRFSAERLKGVDSTLKIQPAKLEDSAVYLCASSLSAPAGGAYEQYFGPGTRLTVT.

This chain connects TRBV27 to TRBJ2-1; 7 nucleotides agree with TRBD2. The CDR3 runs 15 residues. Germline values: CDR1 MNHEY, CDR2 SMNVEV (reference sequence). The junction had 7 bases not matched to a gene; V was cut back by 0 bases and J by 8 bases. Written as DNA, the CDR3 is TGTGCCAGCAGTTTATCATGGGGGGGGGAAGATGAGCAGTTCTTC. This codes for CASSLSWGGEDEQFF.

The sample holds a few counts of this clone. The DNA for the CDR3 is TGCGCCAGCAGCCAAGACCGGGAGGAAGGCTACACCTTC. This translates into CASSQDREEGYTF. The chain links TRBV4-1 to TRBJ1-2; D unclear. Trimming removed 0 bases from V and 8 bases from J, with 10 bases in between. The CDR3 contains 13 residues. The germline V gene encodes CDR1 MGHRA and CDR2 YSYEKL.